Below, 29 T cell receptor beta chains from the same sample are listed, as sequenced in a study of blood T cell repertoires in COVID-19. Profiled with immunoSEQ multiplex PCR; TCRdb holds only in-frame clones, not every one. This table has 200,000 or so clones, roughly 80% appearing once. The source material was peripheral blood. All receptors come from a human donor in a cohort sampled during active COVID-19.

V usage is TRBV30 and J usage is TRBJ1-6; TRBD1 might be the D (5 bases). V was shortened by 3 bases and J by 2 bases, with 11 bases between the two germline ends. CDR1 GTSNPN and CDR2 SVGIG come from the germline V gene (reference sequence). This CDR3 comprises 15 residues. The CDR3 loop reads CAWSEGVTYNSPLHF. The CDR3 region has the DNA TGTGCCTGGAGCGAAGGGGTTACCTATAATTCACCCCTCCACTTT.

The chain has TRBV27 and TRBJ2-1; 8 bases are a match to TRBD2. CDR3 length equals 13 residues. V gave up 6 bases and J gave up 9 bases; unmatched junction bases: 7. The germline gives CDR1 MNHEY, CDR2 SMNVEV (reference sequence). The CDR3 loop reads CASRVAGIVEQFF. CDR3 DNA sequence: TGTGCCAGCAGGGTAGCGGGAATTGTTGAGCAGTTCTTC.

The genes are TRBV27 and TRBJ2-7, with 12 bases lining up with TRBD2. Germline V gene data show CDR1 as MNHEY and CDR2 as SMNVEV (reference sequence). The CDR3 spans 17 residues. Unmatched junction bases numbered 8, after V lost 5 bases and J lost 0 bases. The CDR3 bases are TGTGCCAGCAGTGGCAACGGACTAGCGGGAAGCTCCTACGAGCAGTACTTC. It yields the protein CASSGNGLAGSSYEQYF.

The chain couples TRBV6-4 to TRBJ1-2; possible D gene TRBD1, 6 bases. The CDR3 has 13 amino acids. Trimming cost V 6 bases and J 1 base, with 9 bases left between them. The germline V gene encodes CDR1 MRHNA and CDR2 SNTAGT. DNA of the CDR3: TGTGCCAGCAGGGCAGGGGTTAACTATGGCTACACCTTC. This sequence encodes CASRAGVNYGYTF.

The CDR3 DNA is TGTGCCAGCTCACCCCCGGGACAAGGCTACGAGCAGTACTTC. Residues: CASSPPGQGYEQYF. The rearrangement uses TRBV18 and TRBJ2-7; D might be TRBD1 (6 bases). From germline, CDR1 is KGHSH and CDR2 LQKENI. V was pared by 3 bases and J by 3 bases, with 12 bases between. CDR3 length: 14 amino acids.

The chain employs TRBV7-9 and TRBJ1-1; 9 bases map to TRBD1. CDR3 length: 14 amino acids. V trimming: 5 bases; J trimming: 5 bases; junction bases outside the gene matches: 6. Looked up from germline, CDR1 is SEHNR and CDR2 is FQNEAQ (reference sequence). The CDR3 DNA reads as TGTGCCAGCAGCCTACAGGGGGCGCGGACTGAAGCTTTCTTT. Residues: CASSLQGARTEAFF.

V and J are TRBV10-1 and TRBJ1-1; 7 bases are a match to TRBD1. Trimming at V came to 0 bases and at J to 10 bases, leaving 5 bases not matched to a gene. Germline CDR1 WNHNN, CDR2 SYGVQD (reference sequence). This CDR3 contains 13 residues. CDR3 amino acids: CASSESAGQRAFF. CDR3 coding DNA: TGCGCCAGCAGTGAGTCTGCGGGACAGCGAGCTTTCTTT.

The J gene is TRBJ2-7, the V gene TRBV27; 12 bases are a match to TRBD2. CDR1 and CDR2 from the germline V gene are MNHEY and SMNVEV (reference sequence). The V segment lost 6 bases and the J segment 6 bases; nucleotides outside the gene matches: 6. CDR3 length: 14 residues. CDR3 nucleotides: TGTGCCAGCAGGTGGACTAGCGGGACGGGCGAGCAGTACTTC. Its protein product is CASRWTSGTGEQYF.

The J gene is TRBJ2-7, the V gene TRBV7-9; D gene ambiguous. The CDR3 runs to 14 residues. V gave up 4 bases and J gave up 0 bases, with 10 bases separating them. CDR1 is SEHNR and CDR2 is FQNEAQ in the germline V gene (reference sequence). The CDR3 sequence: CASSSGSSSYEQYF. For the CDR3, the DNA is TGTGCCAGCAGCTCCGGGTCGAGCTCCTACGAGCAGTACTTC.

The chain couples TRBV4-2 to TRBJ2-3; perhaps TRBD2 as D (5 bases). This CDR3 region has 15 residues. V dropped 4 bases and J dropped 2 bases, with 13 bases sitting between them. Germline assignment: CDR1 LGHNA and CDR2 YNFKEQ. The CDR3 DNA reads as TGTGCCAGCAGCCGAGCGGTTGGGTTCACAGATACGCAGTATTTT. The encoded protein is CASSRAVGFTDTQYF.

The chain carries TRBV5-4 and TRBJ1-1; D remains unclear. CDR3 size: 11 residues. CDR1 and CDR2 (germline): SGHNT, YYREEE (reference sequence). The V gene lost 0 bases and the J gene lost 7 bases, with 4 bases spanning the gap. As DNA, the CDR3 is TGTGCCAGCAGCTTGGGCGTTGAAGCTTTCTTT. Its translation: CASSLGVEAFF.

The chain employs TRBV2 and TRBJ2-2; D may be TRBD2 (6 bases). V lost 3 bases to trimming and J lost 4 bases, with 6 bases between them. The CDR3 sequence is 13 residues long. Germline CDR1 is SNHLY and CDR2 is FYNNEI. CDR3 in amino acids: CASSEGGTGELFF. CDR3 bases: TGTGCCAGCAGTGAGGGGGGCACCGGGGAGCTGTTTTTT.

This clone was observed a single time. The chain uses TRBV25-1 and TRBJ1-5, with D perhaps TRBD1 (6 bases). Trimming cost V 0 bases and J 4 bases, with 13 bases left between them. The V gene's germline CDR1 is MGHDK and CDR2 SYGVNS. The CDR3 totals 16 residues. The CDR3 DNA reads TGTGCCAGCAGTGAATATCAGGGGCTGGGAAATCAGCCCCAGCATTTT. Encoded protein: CASSEYQGLGNQPQHF.

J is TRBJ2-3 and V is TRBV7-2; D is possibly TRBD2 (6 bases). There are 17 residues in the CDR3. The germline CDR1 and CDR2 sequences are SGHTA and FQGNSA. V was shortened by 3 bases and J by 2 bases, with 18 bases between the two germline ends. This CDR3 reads CASSFGLTSRLTDTQYF. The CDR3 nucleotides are TGTGCCAGCAGCTTTGGACTGACTAGTCGCCTCACAGATACGCAGTATTTT. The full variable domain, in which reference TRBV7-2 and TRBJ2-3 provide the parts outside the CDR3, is GAGVSQSPSNKVTEKGKDVELRCDPISGHTALYWYRQSLGQGLEFLIYFQGNSAPDKSGLPSDRFSAERTGGSVSTLTIQRTQQEDSAVYLCASSFGLTSRLTDTQYFGPGTRLTVL.

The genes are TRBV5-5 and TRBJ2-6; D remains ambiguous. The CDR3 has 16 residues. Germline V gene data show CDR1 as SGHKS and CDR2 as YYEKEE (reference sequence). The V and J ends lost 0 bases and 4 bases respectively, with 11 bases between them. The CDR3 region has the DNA TGTGCCAGCAGCTTGGTCAGGCCTGCAGGGGCCAACGTCCTGACTTTC. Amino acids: CASSLVRPAGANVLTF.

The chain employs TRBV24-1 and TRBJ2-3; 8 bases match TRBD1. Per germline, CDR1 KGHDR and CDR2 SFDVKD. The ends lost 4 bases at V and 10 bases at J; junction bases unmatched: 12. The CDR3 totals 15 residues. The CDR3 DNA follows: TGTGCCACCAGTGAGCAGGGGGCCGGGAAAGGACCGCAGTATTTT. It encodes CATSEQGAGKGPQYF.

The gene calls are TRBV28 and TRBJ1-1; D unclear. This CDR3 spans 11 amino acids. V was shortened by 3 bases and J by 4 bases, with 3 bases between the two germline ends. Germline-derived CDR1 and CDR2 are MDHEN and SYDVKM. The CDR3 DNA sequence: TGTGCCAGCAGTTTCTTCACTGAAGCTTTCTTT. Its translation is CASSFFTEAFF.

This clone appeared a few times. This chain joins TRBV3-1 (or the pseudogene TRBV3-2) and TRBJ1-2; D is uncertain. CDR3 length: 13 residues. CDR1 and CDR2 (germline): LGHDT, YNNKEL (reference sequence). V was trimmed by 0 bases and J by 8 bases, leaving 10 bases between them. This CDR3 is CASSQDTRVGYTF. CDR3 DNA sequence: TGTGCCAGCAGCCAAGATACTAGGGTGGGCTACACCTTC.

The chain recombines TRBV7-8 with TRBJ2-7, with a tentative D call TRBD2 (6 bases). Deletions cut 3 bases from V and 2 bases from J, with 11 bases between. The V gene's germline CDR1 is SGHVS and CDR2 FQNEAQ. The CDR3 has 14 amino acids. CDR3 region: CASSFMGGPYEQYF. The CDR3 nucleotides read TGTGCCAGCAGCTTCATGGGGGGACCCTACGAGCAGTACTTC.

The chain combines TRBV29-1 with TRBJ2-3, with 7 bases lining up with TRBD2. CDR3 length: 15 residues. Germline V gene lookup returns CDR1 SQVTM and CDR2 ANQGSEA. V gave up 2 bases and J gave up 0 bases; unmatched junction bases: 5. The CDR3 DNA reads TGCAGCGTTGAACTAGCGGAGACTAGCACAGATACGCAGTATTTT. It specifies CSVELAETSTDTQYF.

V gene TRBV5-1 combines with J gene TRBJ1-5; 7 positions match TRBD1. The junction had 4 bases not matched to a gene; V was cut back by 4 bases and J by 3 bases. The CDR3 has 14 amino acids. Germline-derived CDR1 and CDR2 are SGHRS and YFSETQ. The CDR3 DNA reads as TGCGCCAGCAGCCGGGACAGTTACAATCAGCCCCAGCATTTT. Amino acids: CASSRDSYNQPQHF.

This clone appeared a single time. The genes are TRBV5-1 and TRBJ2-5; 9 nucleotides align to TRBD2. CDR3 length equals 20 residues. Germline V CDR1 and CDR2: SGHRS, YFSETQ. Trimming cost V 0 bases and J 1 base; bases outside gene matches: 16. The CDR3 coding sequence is TGCGCCAGCAGCTTGGTGCGCAGGGGTCCGCTAGCGGGACCCCAAGAGACCCAGTACTTC. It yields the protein CASSLVRRGPLAGPQETQYF.

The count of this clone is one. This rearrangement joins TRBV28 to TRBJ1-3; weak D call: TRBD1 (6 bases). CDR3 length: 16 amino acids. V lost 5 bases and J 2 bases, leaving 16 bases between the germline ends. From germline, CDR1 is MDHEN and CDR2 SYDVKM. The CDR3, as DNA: TGTGCCAGCAGTCAACTTCACAGGGCCGCTGGAAACACCATATATTTT. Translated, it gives CASSQLHRAAGNTIYF.

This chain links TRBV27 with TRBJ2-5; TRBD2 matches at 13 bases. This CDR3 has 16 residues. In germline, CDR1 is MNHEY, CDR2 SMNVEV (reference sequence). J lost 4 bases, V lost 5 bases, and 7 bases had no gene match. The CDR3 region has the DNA TGTGCCAGCAGTAAACTAGCGGGAGGGCCGGGAGAGACCCAGTACTTC. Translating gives CASSKLAGGPGETQYF.

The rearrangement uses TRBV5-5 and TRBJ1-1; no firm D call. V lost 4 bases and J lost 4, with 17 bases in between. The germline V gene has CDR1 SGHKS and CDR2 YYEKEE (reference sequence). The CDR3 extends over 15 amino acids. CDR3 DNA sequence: TGTGCCAGCAGCCTACCGGGAGGTAAAGGCACTGAAGCTTTCTTT. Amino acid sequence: CASSLPGGKGTEAFF.

This CDR3 is CATSDSRGQGYGYTF. DNA of the CDR3: TGTGCCACCAGTGATAGCAGGGGGCAGGGCTATGGCTACACCTTC. The V and J genes are TRBV24-1 and TRBJ1-2; 8 nucleotides match TRBD1. Germline V gives CDR1 KGHDR, CDR2 SFDVKD. CDR3 length: 15 residues. V lost 3 bases and J lost 4; bases outside the gene matches: 6.

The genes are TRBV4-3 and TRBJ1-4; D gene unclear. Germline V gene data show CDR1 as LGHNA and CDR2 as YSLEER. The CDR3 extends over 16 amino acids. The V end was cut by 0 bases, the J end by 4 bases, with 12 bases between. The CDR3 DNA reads TGCGCCAGCAGCCAAGATCGACTTGCCTATAATGAAAAACTGTTTTTT. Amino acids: CASSQDRLAYNEKLFF.

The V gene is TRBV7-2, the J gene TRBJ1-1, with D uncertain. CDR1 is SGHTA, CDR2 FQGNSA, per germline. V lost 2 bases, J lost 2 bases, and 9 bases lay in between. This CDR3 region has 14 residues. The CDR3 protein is CASSLNRLNTEAFF. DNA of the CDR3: TGTGCCAGCAGCTTAAACAGACTAAACACTGAAGCTTTCTTT.

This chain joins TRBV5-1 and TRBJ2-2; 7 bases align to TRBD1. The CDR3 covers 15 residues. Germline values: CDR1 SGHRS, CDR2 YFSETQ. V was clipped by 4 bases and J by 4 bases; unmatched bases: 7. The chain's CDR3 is CASSDQGVATGELFF. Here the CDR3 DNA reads TGCGCCAGCAGCGACCAGGGGGTCGCCACCGGGGAGCTGTTTTTT.